These 20 T cell receptor beta chains share one sample of origin, sequenced in a study of cytomegalovirus exposure and HLA in healthy donors. Sequencing was performed with immunoSEQ multiplex PCR; in TCRdb, only in-frame clones are kept and a portion is missing. The table records 150,000 or so clones, about 88% of them present only once. The sequencing input was PBMCs. The receptors shown here come from a man between 18 and 35 years old in good health and CMV-seropositive.

The chain is built from TRBV7-9 and TRBJ2-1; 9 bases agree with TRBD2. The germline V gene has CDR1 SEHNR and CDR2 FQNEAQ (reference sequence). The CDR3 spans 15 residues. The V gene end was trimmed by 7 bases and the J gene end by 12 bases; junction bases not matched to a gene: 16. The CDR3 reads CASTPQAGGPPGQFF. CDR3 sequence (DNA): TGTGCCAGCACCCCCCAAGCGGGGGGCCCCCCTGGGCAGTTCTTC.

V gene TRBV5-8 combines with J gene TRBJ1-4; D unclear. CDR3 length: 15 amino acids. Trimming shortened V by 0 bases and J by 4 bases, and 10 bases separated the two germline ends. Germline V gene sequence: CDR1 SGHTS, CDR2 YDEGEE. For the CDR3, the DNA is TGTGCCAGCAGCTTGGATCCAGGTTTTAATGAAAAACTGTTTTTT. Translating it yields CASSLDPGFNEKLFF.

To note about this clone: Other DNA variants within this sample encode the same CDR3. In DNA form, the CDR3 reads TGTGCCAGTAGTATCGGGACAGGGGACTACGAGCAGTACTTC. Protein product: CASSIGTGDYEQYF. This chain joins TRBV19 and TRBJ2-7, with TRBD1 matching over 10 bases. The CDR3 runs 14 residues. The germline CDR1 and CDR2 sequences are LNHDA and SQIVND (reference sequence). With V trimmed by 3 bases and J by 3 bases, 2 bases remained unmatched.

The CDR3 protein is CSVSPTVPGTGDYGYTF. CDR3 coding DNA: TGCAGCGTCAGTCCTACAGTACCCGGGACAGGGGACTATGGCTACACCTTC. V gene TRBV29-1 combines with J gene TRBJ1-2; 10 nucleotides line up with TRBD1. The CDR3 consists of 17 residues. With V trimmed by 6 bases and J by 3 bases, 16 bases remained unmatched. Germline V gene lookup returns CDR1 SQVTM and CDR2 ANQGSEA.

The J gene is TRBJ2-7, the V gene TRBV7-9; D is possibly TRBD1 (6 bases). Germline V CDR1 and CDR2: SEHNR, FQNEAQ (reference sequence). V was trimmed by 5 bases and J by 0 bases, leaving 14 bases between them. This CDR3 has 15 residues. The CDR3 reads CASSKGVTLSYEQYF. DNA for the CDR3: TGTGCCAGCAGCAAGGGGGTAACCCTCTCCTACGAGCAGTACTTC.

The chain uses TRBV2 and TRBJ2-5; D gene ambiguous. CDR1 SNHLY and CDR2 FYNNEI come from the germline V gene. The CDR3 runs 11 residues. V dropped 7 bases and J dropped 2 bases, with 5 bases sitting between them. CDR3 sequence (DNA): TGTGCCAGCACTGTTCAAGAGACCCAGTACTTC. It codes for CASTVQETQYF.

This chain links TRBV5-6 with TRBJ1-5; 8 bases are shared with TRBD1. Losses at the gene ends were 0 bases for V and 6 bases for J; bases not matched to a gene: 5. Germline CDR1 and CDR2: SGHDT and YYEEEE. There are 15 residues in the CDR3. The CDR3 loop is CASSLGSGGGQPQHF. The CDR3 coding sequence is TGTGCCAGCAGCTTGGGTTCAGGGGGCGGTCAGCCCCAGCATTTT. Full variable domain (rest looked up from reference TRBV5-6 and TRBJ1-5): DAGVTQSPTHLIKTRGQQVTLRCSPKSGHDTVSWYQQALGQGPQFIFQYYEEEERQRGNFPDRFSGHQFPNYSSELNVNALLLGDSALYLCASSLGSGGGQPQHFGDGTRLSIL.

DNA of the CDR3: TGTGCCACCAGCAGAGACCCAGGGGACGGAAACACCATATATTTT. This codes for CATSRDPGDGNTIYF. V is TRBV15 and J is TRBJ1-3; D perhaps matches TRBD1 (6 bases). In germline, CDR1 is LNHNV, CDR2 YYDKDF (reference sequence). Trimming removed 0 bases from V and 4 bases from J, with 10 bases in between. The length of the CDR3 is 15 residues.

The rearrangement links TRBV15 to TRBJ1-4; 7 positions agree with TRBD1. This CDR3 contains 18 residues. The trim removed 2 bases at V and 5 bases at J, leaving 14 bases unmatched. Germline CDR1 reads LNHNV; CDR2 reads YYDKDF (reference sequence). The chain's CDR3 is CATSRSQAWGQLNEKLFF. CDR3 in DNA: TGTGCCACCAGCAGATCTCAGGCTTGGGGACAGTTAAATGAAAAACTGTTTTTT. Together with reference TRBV15 and TRBJ1-4, the CDR3 gives the full variable domain: DAMVIQNPRYQVTQFGKPVTLSCSQTLNHNVMYWYQQKSSQAPKLLFHYYDKDFNNEADTPDNFQSRRPNTSFCFLDIRSPGLGDTAMYLCATSRSQAWGQLNEKLFFGSGTQLSVL.

J is TRBJ2-1 and V is TRBV7-6, with 16 bases fitting TRBD2. The CDR3 has 15 amino acids. CDR1 SGHVS and CDR2 FNYEAQ come from the germline V gene. The junction had 3 bases not matched to a gene; V was cut back by 4 bases and J by 9 bases. CDR3 protein: CASSSGLAGGLEQFF. In nucleotides, the CDR3 is TGTGCCAGCAGCTCGGGACTAGCGGGGGGGCTTGAGCAGTTCTTC.

The chain carries TRBV7-6 and TRBJ2-7; tentative D call: TRBD1 (6 bases). Per germline, CDR1 SGHVS and CDR2 FNYEAQ. Deletions cut 11 bases from V and 1 base from J, with 18 bases between. The CDR3 extends over 14 amino acids. DNA for the CDR3: TGTGCCGGTCGCCGGGACATCATGTCCTACGAGCAGTACTTC. Its translation is CAGRRDIMSYEQYF. Drawing the rest from reference TRBV7-6 and TRBJ2-7, the complete variable domain is GAGVSQSPRYKVTKRGQDVALRCDPISGHVSLYWYRQALGQGPEFLTYFNYEAQQDKSGLPNDRFSAERPEGSISTLTIQRTEQRDSAMYRCAGRRDIMSYEQYFGPGTRLTVT.

The rearrangement joins TRBV27 to TRBJ2-7; possibly TRBD1 for D (6 bases). Germline-derived CDR1 and CDR2 are MNHEY and SMNVEV (reference sequence). V was shortened by 4 bases and J by 5 bases, with 15 bases between the two germline ends. The CDR3 runs to 14 residues. As DNA, the CDR3 is TGTGCCAGCAGTTGGAGCCAGGGGACAAACGAGCAGTACTTC. It specifies CASSWSQGTNEQYF.

J is TRBJ2-3 and V is TRBV5-1; 9 bases are a match to TRBD2. The CDR3 loop spans 15 amino acids. V lost 5 bases to trimming and J lost 0 bases; unmatched junction nucleotides: 4. Germline loops: CDR1 SGHRS, CDR2 YFSETQ. This chain's CDR3 is CASSHTSGSTDTQYF. The CDR3 bases are TGCGCCAGCAGTCACACTAGCGGGAGCACAGATACGCAGTATTTT.

V gene TRBV7-3 combines with J gene TRBJ2-5, with TRBD2 as a possible D gene (6 bases). V gave up 3 bases and J gave up 5 bases, with 22 bases separating them. CDR3 length: 17 amino acids. Germline-derived CDR1 and CDR2 are SGHTA and FQGTGA. The chain's CDR3 is CASSLTPAGAGGETQYF. CDR3 nucleotides: TGTGCCAGCAGCTTGACTCCGGCTGGCGCCGGAGGGGAGACCCAGTACTTC.

The chain joins TRBV7-8 to TRBJ1-3, with TRBD1 identical over 9 bases. This CDR3 region has 17 residues. V dropped 5 bases and J dropped 2; count of bases not matched to a gene: 10. Germline V gene lookup returns CDR1 SGHVS and CDR2 FQNEAQ. The CDR3 here is CASSLRDRELTGNTIYF. The CDR3 DNA reads TGTGCCAGCAGCCTCCGGGACAGGGAGCTTACTGGAAACACCATATATTTT.

The V call is TRBV30, the J call TRBJ1-5, with 8 bases identical to TRBD1. This CDR3 is built from 14 residues. Germline V gives CDR1 GTSNPN, CDR2 SVGIG (reference sequence). The trim removed 8 bases at V and 11 bases at J, leaving 17 bases unmatched. CDR3 coding DNA: TGTGCCGGATTAGACAGGGGCGGGAAATCAGCCCAGCATTTT. The encoded protein is CAGLDRGGKSAQHF.

This clone was detected only a few times. The rearrangement links TRBV11-1 to TRBJ1-6; D is undetermined. V gave up 1 base and J gave up 7 bases, with 5 bases separating them. There are 13 residues in the CDR3. In germline, CDR1 is SGHAT, CDR2 FQDESV (reference sequence). DNA for the CDR3: TGTGCCAGCAGCTTAGGAGCAAATTCACCCCTCCACTTT. Its protein product is CASSLGANSPLHF.

The chain has TRBV6-5 and TRBJ1-1; tentative D call: TRBD1 (6 bases). From germline, CDR1 is MNHEY and CDR2 SVGAGI. With 4 bases removed from V and 10 bases from J, the gap between germline ends came to 16 bases. The CDR3 is 13 residues long. DNA of the CDR3: TGTGCCAGCAGTTCTCCCCTAGGGGGACGAGCTTTCTTT. Amino acid sequence: CASSSPLGGRAFF.

CDR3 DNA sequence: TGCAGCGTTGAAAGCGGGAGTGCTCTGGGGGCGGGCGGGGAGCTGTTTTTT. This translates into CSVESGSALGAGGELFF. The chain combines TRBV29-1 with TRBJ2-2; 8 bases line up with TRBD2. CDR3 size: 17 residues. V was clipped by 2 bases and J by 7 bases; unmatched bases: 15. Germline CDR1 SQVTM, CDR2 ANQGSEA.

This rearrangement joins TRBV10-3 to TRBJ2-5, with 7 bases aligning to TRBD1. Germline CDR1 and CDR2: ENHRY and SYGVKD. CDR3 length: 13 amino acids. Trimming at V came to 4 bases and at J to 4 bases, leaving 3 bases not matched to a gene. This CDR3 reads CAISGQGTETQYF. The DNA for the CDR3 is TGTGCCATCAGTGGACAGGGAACAGAGACCCAGTACTTC.